Listed below are T cell receptor beta chains from one sample, sequenced in a study of T cell responses to AZD1222 COVID-19 vaccine. The protocol was immunoSEQ multiplex PCR, while the TCRdb copy is restricted to in-frame clones and leaves out a portion. This sample has some 90,000 clones, with around 90% found just once. Sample: peripheral blood, taken 28 days after the second AZD1222 dose. The receptors were gathered from an adult who received the AZD1222 COVID-19 vaccine. CDR3s include the opening cysteine and the closing phenylalanine or tryptophan. Fields, in order: J gene, D gene, clone size, V gene, CDR3 protein, CDR3 DNA. The D gene is left open where the match is weak. Size tells how often a clone was seen (once, few, many) or the class of an expanded clone, and some rows leave it out.

J: TRBJ2-7
D: .
size: .
V: TRBV5-1
CDR3: CASSLGGTAGGEQYF
DNA: TGCGCCAGCAGCTTGGGCGGGACGGCGGGCGGTGAGCAGTACTTC

J: TRBJ1-1
D: TRBD1
size: .
V: TRBV5-1
CDR3: CASSSQGARGTEAFF
DNA: TGCGCCAGCAGCTCTCAGGGGGCGCGGGGGACTGAAGCTTTCTTT

J: TRBJ1-4
D: TRBD1
size: .
V: TRBV25-1
CDR3: CASSEYGQGSEKLFF
DNA: TGTGCCAGCAGTGAATACGGACAGGGCTCTGAAAAACTGTTTTTT

J: TRBJ1-5
D: TRBD1
size: .
V: TRBV13
CDR3: CASGGTGARGNQPQHF
DNA: TGTGCCAGCGGAGGGACAGGGGCCCGGGGCAATCAGCCCCAGCATTTT

J: TRBJ1-1
D: .
size: .
V: TRBV19
CDR3: CASSSQGISEAFF
DNA: TGTGCCAGTAGCTCTCAGGGTATATCTGAAGCTTTCTTT

J: TRBJ1-5
D: .
size: .
V: TRBV19
CDR3: CASSLRDSNQPQHF
DNA: TGTGCCAGTAGTCTCCGGGACAGCAATCAGCCCCAGCATTTT

J: TRBJ2-7
D: .
size: .
V: TRBV7-6
CDR3: CASSFRTVNYEQYF
DNA: TGTGCCAGCAGCTTCCGGACCGTCAACTACGAGCAGTACTTC

J: TRBJ1-2
D: .
size: .
V: TRBV3-1/TRBV3-2
CDR3: CASSQVGILEYGYTF
DNA: TGTGCCAGCAGCCAAGTAGGGATTTTGGAATATGGCTACACCTTC

J: TRBJ1-2
D: .
size: .
V: TRBV3-1/TRBV3-2
CDR3: CASSQVFGPNYGYTF
DNA: TGTGCCAGCAGCCAAGTCTTCGGACCCAACTATGGCTACACCTTC

J: TRBJ1-2
D: TRBD1
size: .
V: TRBV5-5
CDR3: CASSISQGNYGYTF
DNA: TGTGCCAGCAGCATTTCACAGGGGAACTATGGCTACACCTTC

J: TRBJ2-3
D: TRBD2
size: .
V: TRBV27
CDR3: CASSSTLPGLAGGGTDTQYF
DNA: TGTGCCAGCAGTTCGACTCTTCCGGGACTAGCGGGGGGAGGCACAGATACGCAGTATTTT

J: TRBJ1-4
D: TRBD1
size: .
V: TRBV4-1
CDR3: CASSQRQGNEKLFF
DNA: TGCGCCAGCAGCCAAAGACAGGGAAATGAAAAACTGTTTTTT

J: TRBJ1-6
D: .
size: once
V: TRBV5-1
CDR3: CASSLDGFRYSPLHF
DNA: TGCGCCAGCAGCTTGGATGGATTCCGATATTCACCCCTCCACTTT

J: TRBJ1-1
D: .
size: .
V: TRBV1
CDR3: CTRTSGTSNTEAFF
DNA: TGCACCAGAACGTCAGGGACATCGAACACTGAAGCTTTCTTT

J: TRBJ1-2
D: TRBD1
size: .
V: TRBV7-9
CDR3: CASSLGTGGEDGYTF
DNA: TGTGCCAGCAGCCTGGGGACAGGGGGCGAAGATGGCTACACCTTC

J: TRBJ2-5
D: TRBD2
size: .
V: TRBV3-1/TRBV3-2
CDR3: CASSQSGGLLQETQYF
DNA: TGTGCCAGCAGTCAGAGCGGGGGGCTCCTCCAAGAGACCCAGTACTTC

J: TRBJ1-1
D: .
size: .
V: TRBV4-1
CDR3: CASSHLISTGRTEAFF
DNA: TGCGCCAGCAGCCACCTCATATCAACAGGGAGGACTGAAGCTTTCTTT

J: TRBJ1-1
D: .
size: .
V: TRBV30
CDR3: CAWSVRLMNTEAFF
DNA: TGTGCCTGGAGTGTTCGGCTAATGAACACTGAAGCTTTCTTT

J: TRBJ1-4
D: .
size: .
V: TRBV14
CDR3: CASSPVLGSYEKLFF
DNA: TGTGCCAGCAGCCCAGTCTTGGGTTCCTATGAAAAACTGTTTTTT

J: TRBJ1-1
D: TRBD1
size: .
V: TRBV10-1
CDR3: CASDAGQGSVMNTEAFF
DNA: TGCGCCAGCGACGCCGGACAGGGTTCCGTAATGAACACTGAAGCTTTCTTT

J: TRBJ1-1
D: .
size: once
V: TRBV18
CDR3: CASSLDRGRVNTEAFF
DNA: TGTGCCAGCTCGCTTGACCGGGGGCGAGTTAACACTGAAGCTTTCTTT

J: TRBJ2-4
D: .
size: .
V: TRBV6-6
CDR3: CASSPSYTGAKNIQYF
DNA: TGTGCCAGCAGCCCTTCTTATACGGGGGCCAAAAACATTCAGTACTTC

J: TRBJ1-2
D: .
size: once
V: TRBV7-6
CDR3: CASSLSNYGYTF
DNA: TGTGCCAGCAGCTTGAGTAACTATGGCTACACCTTC